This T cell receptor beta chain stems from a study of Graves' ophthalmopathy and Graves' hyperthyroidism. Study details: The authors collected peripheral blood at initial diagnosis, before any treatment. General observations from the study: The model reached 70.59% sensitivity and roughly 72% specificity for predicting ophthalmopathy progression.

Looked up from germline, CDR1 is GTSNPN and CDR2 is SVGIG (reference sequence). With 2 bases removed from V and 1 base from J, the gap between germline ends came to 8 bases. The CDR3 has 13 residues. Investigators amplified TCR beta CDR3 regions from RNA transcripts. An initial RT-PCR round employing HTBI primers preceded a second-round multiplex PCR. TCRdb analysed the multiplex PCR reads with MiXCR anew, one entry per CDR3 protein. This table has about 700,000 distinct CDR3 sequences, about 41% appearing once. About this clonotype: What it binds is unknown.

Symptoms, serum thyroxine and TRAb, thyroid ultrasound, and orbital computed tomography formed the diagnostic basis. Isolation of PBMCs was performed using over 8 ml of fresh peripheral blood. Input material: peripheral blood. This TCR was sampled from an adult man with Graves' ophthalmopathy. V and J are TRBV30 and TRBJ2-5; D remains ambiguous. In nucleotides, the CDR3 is TGTGCCTGGAGTACGTCTCGCCAAGAGACCCAGTACTTC. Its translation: CAWSTSRQETQYF. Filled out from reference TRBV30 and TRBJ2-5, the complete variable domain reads SQTIHQWPATLVQPVGSPLSLECTVEGTSNPNLYWYRQAAGRGLQLLFYSVGIGQISSEVPQNLSASRPQDRQFILSSKKLLLSDSGFYLCAWSTSRQETQYFGPGTRLLVL.